A single TCR beta chain is shown here with its context. Its antigen is not identified. The data were obtained in a study of blood T cells in healthy people across ages. Study-level points and caveats: Diversity was higher, and naive CD4+ cells more numerous, in long-lived donors than in aged donors. Estimated diversity that came from one million T cells was considered an underestimate. Unknown donor CMV status possibly confounded expanded clonotype changes.

J lost 2 bases, V lost 6 bases, and 7 bases had no gene match. CDR1 is ENHRY, CDR2 SYGVKD, per germline. The CDR3 is made up of 14 amino acids. Combining a sample-barcoded 5' primer with a J-beta primer mix, a second PCR ran for roughly 6 to 11 cycles. Each CDR3 protein is one row after TCRdb ran MiXCR on the 5' RACE reads. The table records hundreds of thousands of distinct CDR3 sequences, 20% to 25% of them present only once. The same specimen was also included in a second study, on T cells of mothers and their children.

The TCR sequence derives from a boy aged 10-17 years in good health. The chain couples TRBV10-3 to TRBJ2-7; 7 bases align to TRBD1. Source material: blood. The CDR3 here is CAISSGGGTYEQYF. The CDR3 nucleotides are TGTGCCATCAGCTCAGGGGGTGGCACCTACGAGCAGTACTTC.